The 16 T cell receptor gamma chains given below trace back to one sample, sequenced in a study of γδ T cells in repeated Plasmodium falciparum infection. TCRdb re-processed the multiplex PCR reads via CATT. The table has 20,000 to 30,000 gamma-chain clones, 2.5% to 3.5% seen once. Flow sorting of PBMC yielded separate Vgamma9/Vdelta2+ and Vdelta2-negative gammadelta T cell populations for bulk repertoire analysis. Source material: gamma-delta T cells from blood. The receptors were gathered from a pool of human donors (malaria-infected and uninfected, not separated).

A few counts support this clone. Since a far larger clone is one base different, this is likely a read error. Other nucleotide sequences from this sample produce the same CDR3. The chain joins TRGV9 to TRGJ1 or TRGJ2. Here the J gene was assigned by germline matching of the DNA, as TCRdb has none. The CDR3 runs 15 residues. CDR1 is GITISATS, CDR2 ISYDGTV, per germline (reference sequence). The V gene end was trimmed by 4 bases and the J gene end by 0 bases; junction bases not matched to a gene: 9. Here the CDR3 reads CALWDVNQNYYKKLF. The DNA of the CDR3 is TGTGCCTTGTGGGATGTTAATCAGAATTATTATAAGAAACTCTTT.

A few counts support this clone. TCRdb's protein for this DNA is that of a much larger clone and differs from the translation at residue 11, likely a read error; the protein shown is the DNA translation. The V gene call is TRGV4, and the J gene call is absent. The CDR3 sequence is 13 residues long. In germline, CDR1 is EGSTGY, CDR2 YDSYTSSV. DNA for the CDR3: TGTGCCACCTGGGATGGATATTATTATAAGGAACTCTTT. Translation: CATWDGYYYKELF.

This clone was detected ten times or more. The genes are TRGV2 and TRGJ1 or TRGJ2. J lost 6 bases, V lost 1 base, and 6 bases had no gene match. CDR3 length: 13 residues. Germline loops: CDR1 EGSNGY, CDR2 YDSYNSKV. The CDR3 DNA reads TGTGCCACCTGGGACGGACCTCTTTATAAGAAACTCTTT. It is translated as CATWDGPLYKKLF.

Comments on this clone: TCRdb assigns this DNA the protein of a much larger clone, which departs from its translation at residue 11; this likely reflects a read error, and the protein shown comes from translating the DNA. In DNA form, the CDR3 reads TGTGCCTTGTGGGAGCCGCGAAATTATTATAGGAAACTCTTT. Translating gives CALWEPRNYYRKLF. The chain recombines TRGV9 with TRGJ1 or TRGJ2. Assignment of the J gene here rests on matching the DNA to germline, because TCRdb gives none. Germline-derived CDR1 and CDR2 are GITISATS and ISYDGTV (reference sequence). CDR3 length: 14 residues.

This clone was detected a few times. TCRdb shows a much larger clone's protein in place of this DNA's translation, and the two differ at residue 6, likely through a read error; the protein shown is translated from the DNA. This chain joins TRGV9 and TRGJP. TCRdb lists no J gene, so it was determined here by aligning the DNA to germline. Germline V gives CDR1 GITISATS, CDR2 ISYDGTV (reference sequence). This CDR3 contains 13 residues. The CDR3 loop reads CALYESGKKIKVF. For the CDR3, the DNA is TGTGCCTTGTACGAGTCGGGCAAAAAAATCAAGGTATTT.

This clone was recorded many times. This rearrangement joins TRGV8 to TRGJ1 or TRGJ2. V was pared by 4 bases and J by 12 bases, with 12 bases of the junction left unmatched. Germline values: CDR1 VENAVY, CDR2 YDSYNSRV. This CDR3 is built from 12 residues. As DNA, the CDR3 is TGTGCCACCTGGGAGCCCCCGTGGAGGAAACTCTTT. Translating it yields CATWEPPWRKLF.

This clone was observed at least ten times. TCRdb's entry gives the protein of a much larger clone, which mismatches this DNA's translation at residue 9, likely from a read error; the protein reported here is translated from the DNA. The chain uses TRGV9 and TRGJ1 or TRGJ2. TCRdb leaves out the J gene; it was filled in here by matching the DNA to germline. The CDR3 has 13 amino acids. In germline, CDR1 is GITISATS, CDR2 ISYDGTV (reference sequence). This chain's CDR3 is CALWEDSYFKKLF. The CDR3 DNA sequence: TGTGCCTTGTGGGAGGACAGTTATTTTAAGAAACTCTTT.

The J segment was not called; the V segment is TRGV9. The CDR3 is made up of 26 amino acids. The germline gives CDR1 GITISATS, CDR2 ISYDGTV (reference sequence). CDR3 sequence: CALWEVHLVRELGKKIKVLGPGTKLF. CDR3 DNA: TGTGCCTTGTGGGAGGTGCATTTGGTGAGGGAGTTGGGCAAAAAAATCAAGGTATTAGGTCCCGGAACAAAGCTTTTC.

There are many counts of this clone. A read error likely explains why the TCRdb protein, taken from a much larger clone, differs from this DNA's translation at residue 6; the protein shown is translated from the DNA. The chain recombines TRGV9 with TRGJ1 or TRGJ2. The J gene, left out of TCRdb, was set here by checking the DNA against germline. The CDR3 spans 16 residues. Germline lookup yields CDR1 GITISATS and CDR2 ISYDGTV (reference sequence). The V and J ends lost 2 bases and 5 bases, in that order; junction bases with no gene match: 15. Here the CDR3 reads CALWEEHNGENYKKLF. The CDR3 bases are TGTGCCTTGTGGGAGGAGCACAATGGCGAAAATTATAAGAAACTCTTT.

As concerns this clone: This may be a read error: a much more frequent sequence differs by one nucleotide. The DNA is left out, because the CDR3 cannot be placed on it with certainty; the CDR3 is given as TCRdb lists it. Other DNA sequences in this specimen translate into the identical CDR3. There is no J gene call, but TRGV9 is given as the V gene. The germline V gene has CDR1 GITISATS and CDR2 ISYDGTV (reference sequence). The CDR3 sequence runs 28 residues, both termini included. CDR3 loop: CASLRGRNSLAVEQHWLSQVSIGRIQHF.

The table lists this clone with a few counts. TCRdb records a much larger clone's protein for this DNA, with a difference at residue 6 that likely arises from a read error; the protein given is the translation of the DNA. The chain is built from TRGV3 and TRGJ1 or TRGJ2. No J segment appears in TCRdb, so it was assigned here by matching the sequence to germline. Per germline, CDR1 VTNTFY and CDR2 YDVSTARD (reference sequence). Trimming took 3 bases from V and 6 from J; bases not matched to a gene: 11. The CDR3 extends over 14 amino acids. CDR3 coding DNA: TGTGCCACCTGGGACGGGCGGCCCTTTTATAAGAAACTCTTT. Amino acid sequence: CATWDGRPFYKKLF.

This clone has at least ten counts. The amino acid sequence in TCRdb belongs to a much larger clone and departs from this DNA's translation at residue 9, likely a sequencing read error; the sequence shown is translated from the DNA. This chain joins TRGV9 and TRGJ1 or TRGJ2. J lost 3 bases, V lost 3 bases, and 11 bases had no gene match. This CDR3 contains 15 residues. CDR1 is GITISATS, CDR2 ISYDGTV, per germline (reference sequence). The CDR3 sequence is CALWEPTYLYYKKLF. The CDR3 DNA reads as TGTGCCTTGTGGGAGCCCACATACCTTTATTATAAGAAACTCTTT.

At least ten counts were recorded for this clone. Given a far larger clone just one base away, this is likely a sequencing read error. The chain is built from TRGV9 and TRGJ1 or TRGJ2. CDR3 size: 12 residues. Germline V gene lookup returns CDR1 GITISATS and CDR2 ISYDGTV (reference sequence). CDR3 sequence (DNA): TGTGCCTTGTGGGAGGTTTTTCATAAGAAGCTCTTT. Protein product: CALWEVFHKKLF.

This clone has a count of ten or more. A far larger clone is one nucleotide away, so this likely arose from a read error. This CDR3 is also generated by other DNA sequences in the sample. This chain's CDR3 is CALWEPLWYKKLF. The CDR3 bases are TGTGCCTTGTGGGAGCCTTTGTGGTATAAGAAGCTCTTT. A V gene of TRGV9 was called, but no J gene was assigned. Germline CDR1 GITISATS, CDR2 ISYDGTV (reference sequence). The CDR3 consists of 13 residues.

Concerning this clone itself: A far larger clone differs by one base, so this is likely a read error. It is unclear where the CDR3 begins or ends on the DNA, so no DNA is shown, and the CDR3 is as TCRdb lists it. Other nucleotide sequences from this sample produce the same CDR3. Called V gene: TRGV9; the J gene was not called. Germline CDR1 reads GITISATS; CDR2 reads ISYDGTV (reference sequence). From its first to its last residue, the CDR3 has 33 amino acids. This chain's CDR3 is CALWEVQTIIIRNSLAVEQHLLSQVSIGRIQHF.

This clone occurred a few times. This probably arose from a read error, given a far larger clone one base away. The same CDR3 also results from other DNA sequences found in this sample. The chain joins TRGV2 to TRGJP2. In germline, CDR1 is EGSNGY, CDR2 YDSYNSKV. V trimming: 6 bases; J trimming: 3 bases; junction bases outside the gene matches: 10. CDR3 length equals 15 residues. The CDR3 nucleotides are TGTGCCACCTGGACATTTGTCCGTAGTGATTGGATCAAGACGTTT. Translated: CATWTFVRSDWIKTF.